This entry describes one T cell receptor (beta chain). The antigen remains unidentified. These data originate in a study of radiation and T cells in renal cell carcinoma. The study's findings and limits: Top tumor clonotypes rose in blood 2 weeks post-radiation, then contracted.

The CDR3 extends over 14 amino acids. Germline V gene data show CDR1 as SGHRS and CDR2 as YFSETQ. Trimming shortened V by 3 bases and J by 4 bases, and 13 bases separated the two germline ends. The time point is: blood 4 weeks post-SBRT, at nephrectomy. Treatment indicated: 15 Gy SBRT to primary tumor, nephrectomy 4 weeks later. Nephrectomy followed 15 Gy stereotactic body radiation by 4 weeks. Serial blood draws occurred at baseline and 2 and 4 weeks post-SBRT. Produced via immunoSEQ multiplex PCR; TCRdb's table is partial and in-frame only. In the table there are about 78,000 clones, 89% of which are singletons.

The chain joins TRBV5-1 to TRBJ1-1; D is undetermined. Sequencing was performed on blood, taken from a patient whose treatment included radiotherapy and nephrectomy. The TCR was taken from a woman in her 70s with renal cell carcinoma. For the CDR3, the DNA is TGCGCCAGCAGCTCGGTCATACCTTTCACTGAAGCTTTCTTT. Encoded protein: CASSSVIPFTEAFF. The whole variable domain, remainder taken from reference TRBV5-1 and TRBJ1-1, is KAGVTQTPRYLIKTRGQQVTLSCSPISGHRSVSWYQQTPGQGLQFLFEYFSETQRNKGNFPGRFSGRQFSNSRSEMNVSTLELGDSALYLCASSSVIPFTEAFFGQGTRLTVV.